This passage covers 24 T cell receptor beta chains from one sample sequenced in a study of metastatic and nonmetastatic thyroid tumors (dated by TCRdb to 2019 to 2021). The library was prepared using PCR. Sequencing took place on an Illumina HiSeq 4000. The public sequencing data were trimmed at Q25 with fastp and processed into clonotypes with MiXCR by TCRdb, which kept only in-frame beta chains. The sample table shows 10,000 to 15,000 clones, and 9% to 14% are seen once. The ten largest clones represent 30% to 35% of the sample. No treatment had been received by any patient before thyroid surgery. Sequenced sample: blood. The source is a female donor with papillary thyroid cancer or a benign thyroid nodule (not recorded which). Some clones in this sample may be carry-over from other donors' samples.

In its sample, this clone is medium-sized. J is TRBJ1-1 and V is TRBV24-1; D remains ambiguous. V lost 3 bases, J lost 4 bases, and 8 bases lay in between. The germline gives CDR1 KGHDR, CDR2 SFDVKD. The CDR3 has 13 residues. The DNA for the CDR3 is TGTGCCACCAGTGATCATTCACGCACTGAAGCTTTCTTT. Protein product: CATSDHSRTEAFF.

The V call is TRBV4-1, the J call TRBJ2-1, with D unresolved. The CDR3 runs to 14 residues. From germline, CDR1 is MGHRA and CDR2 YSYEKL. V lost 1 base, J lost 5 bases, and 9 bases lay in between. The CDR3 sequence is CASSQVSVDNEQFF. CDR3 DNA sequence: TGCGCCAGCAGCCAAGTCTCGGTAGACAATGAGCAGTTCTTC.

The J gene is TRBJ2-7, the V gene TRBV11-2; the D is unclear. The CDR3 length is 16 residues. The germline gives CDR1 SGHAT, CDR2 FQNNGV. This chain's CDR3 is CVGSLDGRWGSYEQYF. The CDR3 DNA is TGTGTCGGCAGCTTAGACGGCCGGTGGGGATCCTACGAGCAGTACTTC.

With regard to this clone: Within the sample, other DNA sequences also encode this same CDR3. The V call is TRBV24-1, the J call TRBJ1-6; D perhaps matches TRBD1 (5 bases). The germline V and J ends were trimmed by 9 bases and 6 bases, with 32 bases remaining between them. This CDR3 has 20 residues. The germline CDR1 and CDR2 sequences are KGHDR and SFDVKD. This CDR3 is CATWVTWIAEGTFFNSPLHF. In nucleotides, the CDR3 is TGTGCCACCTGGGTTACTTGGATAGCGGAGGGGACGTTTTTTAATTCACCCCTCCACTTT.

The sample holds many counts of this clone. The chain employs TRBV2 and TRBJ1-4; D not certain. V lost 7 bases, J lost 7 bases, and 22 bases lay in between. Germline V CDR1 and CDR2: SNHLY, FYNNEI. The CDR3 consists of 16 residues. The CDR3 sequence is CASKVSIMGVGEKLFF. CDR3 in DNA: TGTGCCAGCAAAGTCTCTATAATGGGAGTGGGTGAAAAACTGTTTTTT. The full variable domain, with the rest looked up from reference TRBV2 and TRBJ1-4, is EPEVTQTPSHQVTQMGQEVILRCVPISNHLYFYWYRQILGQKVEFLVSFYNNEISEKSEIFDDQFSVERPDGSNFTLKIRSTKLEDSAMYFCASKVSIMGVGEKLFFGSGTQLSVL.

Ten or more counts support this clone. The chain is built from TRBV20-1 and TRBJ1-1; 8 bases agree with TRBD1. The junction had 10 bases not matched to a gene; V was cut back by 1 base and J by 0 bases. Germline V gene data show CDR1 as DFQATT and CDR2 as SNEGSKA (reference sequence). CDR3 length: 17 amino acids. Here the CDR3 DNA reads TGCAGTGCTAGAGGCCCCAGGGGGCTCGATATGAACACTGAAGCTTTCTTT. Amino acid sequence: CSARGPRGLDMNTEAFF.

Note on this clone: The conserved phenylalanine or tryptophan is not found at the CDR3 terminus, so this likely reflects a read error. CDR3 sequence: CASSDDSANTGELFS. The CDR3 bases are TGCGCCAGCAGCGACGACAGCGCTAACACCGGGGAGCTGTTTTCT. The chain joins TRBV4-1 to TRBJ2-2; possible D gene TRBD1, 5 bases. The V and J ends lost 5 bases and 2 bases respectively, with 12 bases between them. CDR3 length: 15 residues. Germline CDR1 and CDR2: MGHRA and YSYEKL.

This clone was picked up many times. V and J are TRBV25-1 and TRBJ2-3; 14 bases map to TRBD2. Germline CDR1 is MGHDK and CDR2 is SYGVNS. This CDR3 region has 16 residues. The trim removed 4 bases at V and 4 bases at J, leaving 4 bases unmatched. CDR3 residues: CASSVGTSGSADTQYF. CDR3 DNA sequence: TGTGCCAGCAGTGTCGGGACTAGCGGGAGCGCAGATACGCAGTATTTT.

This clone was seen only a few times. CDR3 in DNA: TGTGCCAGTAGTCCCTCGACTCTTAATGAGCAGTTCTTC. Translating gives CASSPSTLNEQFF. The chain couples TRBV19 to TRBJ2-1, with D unclear. Looked up from germline, CDR1 is LNHDA and CDR2 is SQIVND (reference sequence). CDR3 length: 13 residues. Trimming left V 5 bases short and J 7 bases short, with 12 bases between.

This clone was recorded many times. The same CDR3 is also encoded by other DNA sequences in this sample. This chain joins TRBV4-2 and TRBJ1-1, with a possible D match to TRBD1 (5 bases). The CDR3 sequence is 18 residues long. Germline-derived CDR1 and CDR2 are LGHNA and YNFKEQ. V was pared by 2 bases and J by 2 bases, with 21 bases between. CDR3 DNA: TGTGCCAGCAGCCAATCTAGCGGGGTGGAGGGGAGAAACACTGAAGCTTTCTTT. Its protein product is CASSQSSGVEGRNTEAFF.

Many counts were recorded for this clone. The rearrangement links TRBV6-1 to TRBJ1-5, with 9 positions matching TRBD1. The V and J ends lost 5 bases and 3 bases, in that order; junction bases with no gene match: 8. CDR1 MNHNS and CDR2 SASEGT come from the germline V gene. The CDR3 contains 16 residues. The CDR3 loop is CASSPRTGDLNQPQHF. The CDR3 DNA sequence: TGTGCCAGCAGTCCCCGGACAGGGGACCTCAATCAGCCCCAGCATTTT.

By sample fraction, this clone is medium-sized. The chain uses TRBV27 and TRBJ1-1; no firm D call. V was cut by 8 bases and J by 0 bases, with 7 bases left in between. Germline V gene sequence: CDR1 MNHEY, CDR2 SMNVEV (reference sequence). This CDR3 contains 12 residues. The CDR3 loop is CASGRLNTEAFF. Written as DNA, the CDR3 is TGTGCCAGCGGTCGGTTGAACACTGAAGCTTTCTTT.

This clone rates as medium-sized (0.01 to 0.1%). The chain joins TRBV10-3 to TRBJ2-7; D tentatively reads TRBD1 or TRBD2 (5 bases each). The CDR3 runs to 14 residues. V was shortened by 9 bases and J by 0 bases, with 15 bases between the two germline ends. The germline V gene has CDR1 ENHRY and CDR2 SYGVKD. Here the CDR3 DNA reads TGTGCCATATCAAAAGGGGAGCTCTCCTACGAGCAGTACTTC. This sequence encodes CAISKGELSYEQYF.

This clone was seen only a few times. One end of the junction does not line up with germline, which may come from a read error. Other DNA sequences from this sample encode an identical CDR3 as well. The chain employs TRBV6-4 and TRBJ2-3; a weak D match, TRBD1 (6 bases). Germline CDR1 is MRHNA and CDR2 is SNTAGT. CDR3 length: 15 amino acids. CDR3 nucleotide sequence: TGTGCCAGCAGTGTTGGACAGCCCGGAACAGATACTCAGTATTTT. Residues: CASSVGQPGTDTQYF.

By its share, this clone is medium-sized. The J gene is TRBJ1-2, the V gene TRBV12-3 or TRBV12-4; D remains ambiguous. Deletions cut 1 base from V and 3 bases from J, with 6 bases between. This CDR3 spans 13 amino acids. The CDR3 loop reads CASSLGGYYGYTF. Written as DNA, the CDR3 is TGTGCCAGCAGTTTAGGGGGTTACTATGGCTACACCTTC.

This clone was seen many times. The V gene is TRBV5-1, the J gene TRBJ1-1, with 7 bases matching TRBD1. J lost 7 bases, V lost 0 bases, and 6 bases had no gene match. CDR3 length: 14 residues. Germline V gives CDR1 SGHRS, CDR2 YFSETQ. Written as DNA, the CDR3 is TGCGCCAGCAGCTTGGGAGGGGGCCAGATTGAAGCTTTCTTT. This encodes CASSLGGGQIEAFF.

This clone was seen repeatedly, ten times or more. The chain uses TRBV3-1 and TRBJ2-2; 8 nucleotides line up with TRBD1. The CDR3 extends over 12 amino acids. The V and J ends lost 11 bases and 8 bases, in that order; junction bases with no gene match: 7. Germline V gene data show CDR1 as LGHDT and CDR2 as YNNKEL (reference sequence). For the CDR3, the DNA is TGTGCCGCGGGCAGGGGGCTAGGGGAGCTGTTTTTT. Encoded protein: CAAGRGLGELFF. The variable domain in full, completed from reference TRBV3-1 and TRBJ2-2, reads DTAVSQTPKYLVTQMGNDKSIKCEQNLGHDTMYWYKQDSKKFLKIMFSYNNKELIINETVPNRFSPKSPDKAHLNLHINSLELGDSAVYFCAAGRGLGELFFGEGSRLTVL.

This chain links TRBV5-6 with TRBJ2-5; 11 nucleotides match TRBD1. Germline CDR1 reads SGHDT; CDR2 reads YYEEEE. The junction had 8 bases not matched to a gene; V was cut back by 5 bases and J by 5 bases. The CDR3 runs 15 residues. The CDR3 DNA follows: TGTGCCAGCAGAACCGGGACAGGGGGTTACGAGACCCAGTACTTC. The encoded protein is CASRTGTGGYETQYF.

This clone was counted ten times or more. The junction differs from germline at one of its ends, possibly a read error. CDR3 in amino acids: CATSGGGRSNEKLLF. CDR3 DNA: TGTGCCACCTCTGGGGGGGGGCGGTCAAATGAAAAACTGCTTTTT. This chain uses TRBV7-2 with TRBJ1-4, with D perhaps TRBD1 (6 bases). Germline CDR1 reads SGHTA; CDR2 reads FQGNSA. The CDR3 has 15 residues.

This clone was counted many times. This chain connects TRBV3-1 to TRBJ2-6, with D unresolved. With 2 bases removed from V and 0 bases from J, the gap between germline ends came to 14 bases. The CDR3 totals 18 residues. Germline V CDR1 and CDR2: LGHDT, YNNKEL (reference sequence). The CDR3 region is CASSQFAGLSSGANVLTF. The CDR3 DNA reads TGTGCCAGCAGCCAATTTGCAGGCCTAAGCTCTGGGGCCAACGTCCTGACTTTC.

This clone was counted ten times or more. The rearrangement links TRBV3-1 to TRBJ2-2, with D perhaps given as TRBD1 or TRBD2 (5 bases each). This CDR3 has 14 amino acids. Trimming took 2 bases from V and 6 from J, leaving 10 bases between them. Germline V gives CDR1 LGHDT, CDR2 YNNKEL (reference sequence). The CDR3 here is CASSQSGRSGELFF. CDR3 nucleotide sequence: TGTGCCAGCAGCCAATCGGGACGGTCCGGGGAGCTGTTTTTT.

With respect to this clone: At one of its ends the junction is not consistent with the germline gene, which may arise from a read error. The CDR3 is CASSGGSGANILTF. As DNA, the CDR3 is TGCGCCAGCAGTGGAGGTTCTGGGGCCAACATCCTGACTTTC. The chain joins TRBV5-1 to TRBJ2-6; TRBD1 or TRBD2 may be the D gene (5 bases each). This CDR3 contains 14 residues. Germline values: CDR1 SGHRS, CDR2 YFSETQ.

This clone showed up just a few times. This chain uses TRBV7-2 with TRBJ2-2, with D uncertain. Germline loops: CDR1 SGHTA, CDR2 FQGNSA. Trimming cost V 2 bases and J 2 bases, with 9 bases left between them. The CDR3 covers 15 residues. The CDR3 DNA reads TGTGCCAGCAGCTTATTTGGATTTAACACCGGGGAGCTGTTTTTT. It translates to CASSLFGFNTGELFF.

This clone was detected ten times or more. The chain is built from TRBV28 and TRBJ1-3, with 10 nucleotides matching TRBD1. V dropped 5 bases and J dropped 2; count of bases not matched to a gene: 9. There are 17 residues in the CDR3. Germline V gives CDR1 MDHEN, CDR2 SYDVKM. CDR3: CASSPGTGAFTGNTIYF. CDR3 sequence (DNA): TGTGCCAGCAGTCCAGGGACAGGGGCATTCACTGGAAACACCATATATTTT.